These T cell receptor beta chains were read from a single sample in a study of shared T cell receptors in the human thymus. The method was immunoSEQ multiplex PCR; TCRdb's version includes in-frame clones alone and lacks a portion of them. The sample holds hundreds of thousands of clones, approximately 85% seen once. These data were also filed under a second study, of human thymus T cells.

The sample consisted of thymocytes. The source is a girl under three years old with a congenital heart defect. Each CDR3 is given with its conserved first and last residue. Fields, in order: D gene, J gene, V gene, clone size, CDR3 DNA, CDR3 protein. A D gene is named only where the DNA matches it firmly. Some rows mark clone size as missing; the rest say once, few, many or name a class of expanded clone.

d_gene: .
j_gene: TRBJ2-7
v_gene: TRBV28
abundance: .
CDR3nt: TGTGCCAGCAGTTCCCGGTGTAAGCAGTACTTC
CDR3aa: CASSSRCKQYF

d_gene: .
j_gene: TRBJ1-1
v_gene: TRBV27
abundance: .
CDR3nt: TGTGCCAGCGCTTCTTGGGCGGGGACGGCCACTGAAGCTTTCTTT
CDR3aa: CASASWAGTATEAFF

d_gene: TRBD1
j_gene: TRBJ1-2
v_gene: TRBV19
abundance: .
CDR3nt: TGTGCCAGTAGTATCCCACAGGGGGACTATGGCTACACCTTC
CDR3aa: CASSIPQGDYGYTF

d_gene: TRBD1
j_gene: TRBJ1-2
v_gene: TRBV11-2
abundance: .
CDR3nt: TGTGCCAGCAGCTTAGATTCCCCCGGACAGGGTTTCGACGGCTACACCTTC
CDR3aa: CASSLDSPGQGFDGYTF

d_gene: .
j_gene: TRBJ1-4
v_gene: TRBV4-2
abundance: .
CDR3nt: TGTGCCAGCAGCCAAGATTTAGGACAGCCAAATGAAAAACTGTTTTTT
CDR3aa: CASSQDLGQPNEKLFF

d_gene: TRBD2
j_gene: TRBJ2-3
v_gene: TRBV15
abundance: .
CDR3nt: TGTGCCACCAGCGGACGGAAGGCGGGGGAAACAGATACGCAGTATTTT
CDR3aa: CATSGRKAGETDTQYF

d_gene: .
j_gene: TRBJ1-1
v_gene: TRBV27
abundance: .
CDR3nt: TGTGCCAGCAGCCAGTCACCTAGATCCCGGTCCACTGAAGCTTTCTTT
CDR3aa: CASSQSPRSRSTEAFF

d_gene: .
j_gene: TRBJ1-2
v_gene: TRBV6-5
abundance: .
CDR3nt: TGTGCCAGCATAGGCAGGGACTATGGCTACACCTTC
CDR3aa: CASIGRDYGYTF

d_gene: .
j_gene: TRBJ2-2
v_gene: TRBV7-9
abundance: .
CDR3nt: TGTGCCAGCAGCAGAGTTCACACCGGGGAGCTGTTTTTT
CDR3aa: CASSRVHTGELFF

d_gene: TRBD1
j_gene: TRBJ1-2
v_gene: TRBV7-8
abundance: .
CDR3nt: TGTGCCAGCAGCAGGGACAGTTCGTATGGCTACACCTTC
CDR3aa: CASSRDSSYGYTF

d_gene: .
j_gene: TRBJ1-2
v_gene: TRBV10-3
abundance: .
CDR3nt: TGTGCCATCAGTGCGAGGGGGGGGTCGGATAGTGACTATGGCTACACCTTC
CDR3aa: CAISARGGSDSDYGYTF

d_gene: .
j_gene: TRBJ1-1
v_gene: TRBV6-5
abundance: .
CDR3nt: TGTGCCAGCCTCCCTGAAGCTTTCTTT
CDR3aa: CASLPEAFF

d_gene: .
j_gene: TRBJ1-1
v_gene: TRBV7-2
abundance: .
CDR3nt: TGTGCCAGCAGCCCGTACAGACGGGAACTGAACACTGAAGCTTTCTTT
CDR3aa: CASSPYRRELNTEAFF

d_gene: .
j_gene: TRBJ1-6
v_gene: TRBV27
abundance: .
CDR3nt: TGTGCCAGCCTACCATCGCAGGGGATGGATGGGTCACCCCTCCACTTT
CDR3aa: CASLPSQGMDGSPLHF

d_gene: .
j_gene: TRBJ1-2
v_gene: TRBV6-4
abundance: .
CDR3nt: TGTGCCAGCAGTCTACGGTACGAAGGCTACACCTTC
CDR3aa: CASSLRYEGYTF

d_gene: .
j_gene: TRBJ1-6
v_gene: TRBV9
abundance: .
CDR3nt: TGTGCCAGCAGCATCACAGGGTATCGGAATTCACCCCTCCACTTT
CDR3aa: CASSITGYRNSPLHF

d_gene: TRBD1
j_gene: TRBJ2-5
v_gene: TRBV19
abundance: few
CDR3nt: TGTGCCAGTAGTATCGTGGCCGGGACAGGGGGCAATCAGGGAGAGACCCAGTACTTC
CDR3aa: CASSIVAGTGGNQGETQYF

d_gene: .
j_gene: TRBJ1-1
v_gene: TRBV16
abundance: few
CDR3nt: TGTGCCAGCAGCCAATACTCCCCCGGGACAAGGGGCACTGAAGCTTTCTTT
CDR3aa: CASSQYSPGTRGTEAFF

d_gene: TRBD1
j_gene: TRBJ1-2
v_gene: TRBV6-1
abundance: .
CDR3nt: TGTGCCAGCAGTGAAGGTAGGGACAGGGTAGTTTCCTATGGCTACACCTTC
CDR3aa: CASSEGRDRVVSYGYTF

d_gene: TRBD2
j_gene: TRBJ2-2
v_gene: TRBV11-2
abundance: .
CDR3nt: TGTGCCAGCAGCCTCCGCGGGGGGCCGAACACCGGGGAGCTGTTTTTT
CDR3aa: CASSLRGGPNTGELFF

d_gene: .
j_gene: TRBJ1-6
v_gene: TRBV12-2
abundance: once
CDR3nt: TGTGCAAGTCGCTTAGCGCCGAGCTCCTATAATTCACCCCTCCACTTT
CDR3aa: CASRLAPSSYNSPLHF

d_gene: .
j_gene: TRBJ1-2
v_gene: TRBV6-1
abundance: few
CDR3nt: TGTGCCAGCAGTGAAAGGACATATGGCTACACCTTC
CDR3aa: CASSERTYGYTF

d_gene: .
j_gene: TRBJ2-7
v_gene: TRBV5-6
abundance: .
CDR3nt: TGTGCCAGCAGCCCTGGAGGAGCACACGAGCAGTACTTC
CDR3aa: CASSPGGAHEQYF

d_gene: TRBD1
j_gene: TRBJ2-5
v_gene: TRBV7-4
abundance: .
CDR3nt: TGTGCCAGCAGCTTAATCGGCCGGGCAGGGGGCAAAGAGGAGACCCAGTACTTC
CDR3aa: CASSLIGRAGGKEETQYF

d_gene: TRBD2
j_gene: TRBJ2-1
v_gene: TRBV4-3
abundance: .
CDR3nt: TGCGCCAGCAGCCAAGGAGGAAGACTAGCGGGGGAATACTCCTACAATGAGCAGTTCTTC
CDR3aa: CASSQGGRLAGEYSYNEQFF

d_gene: .
j_gene: TRBJ2-1
v_gene: TRBV5-4
abundance: .
CDR3nt: TGTGCCAGCAGCTTGGTCCCTCCTAACAATGAGCAGTTCTTC
CDR3aa: CASSLVPPNNEQFF

d_gene: .
j_gene: TRBJ2-7
v_gene: TRBV4-1
abundance: few
CDR3nt: TGCGCCAGCAGCCAAGAATCCGGCGCCAGGACCTACGAGCAGTACTTC
CDR3aa: CASSQESGARTYEQYF